This T cell receptor (beta chain) was documented in a study of blood T cells in healthy people across ages. Together with a sample-barcoded 5' primer, a J-beta primer mix was included in a second PCR lasting about 7 to 12 cycles. The yield of each sample was at least 2.5 million CDR3-containing paired-end reads. TCRdb processed the 5' RACE reads anew with MiXCR; each CDR3 protein has one entry. The sample consists of some 1.5 million distinct CDR3 sequences, 28% of them appearing once. This clonotype was counted only a few times. This CDR3 has 15 amino acids. Germline lookup yields CDR1 KGHDR and CDR2 SFDVKD. V was clipped by 1 base and J by 2 bases, with 9 bases between them.

The rearrangement uses TRBV24-1 and TRBJ2-3; D not certain. This TCR came from a woman aged 30 to 39 in good health. Sequencing used blood. DNA of the CDR3: TGTGCCACCAGTGATTTTGAGGACGCCACAGATACGCAGTATTTT. This gives the protein CATSDFEDATDTQYF.